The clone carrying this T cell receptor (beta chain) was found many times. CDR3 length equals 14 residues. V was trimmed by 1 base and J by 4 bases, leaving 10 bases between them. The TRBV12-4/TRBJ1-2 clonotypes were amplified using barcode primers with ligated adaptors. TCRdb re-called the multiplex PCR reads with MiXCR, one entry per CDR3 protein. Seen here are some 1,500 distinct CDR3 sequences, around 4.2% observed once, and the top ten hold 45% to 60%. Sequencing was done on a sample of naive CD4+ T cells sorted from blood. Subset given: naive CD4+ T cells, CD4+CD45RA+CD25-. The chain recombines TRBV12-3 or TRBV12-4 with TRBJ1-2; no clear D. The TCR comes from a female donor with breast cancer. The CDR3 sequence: CASSLDDGLYGYTF. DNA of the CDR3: TGTGCCAGCAGTTTAGACGACGGACTCTATGGCTACACCTTC.